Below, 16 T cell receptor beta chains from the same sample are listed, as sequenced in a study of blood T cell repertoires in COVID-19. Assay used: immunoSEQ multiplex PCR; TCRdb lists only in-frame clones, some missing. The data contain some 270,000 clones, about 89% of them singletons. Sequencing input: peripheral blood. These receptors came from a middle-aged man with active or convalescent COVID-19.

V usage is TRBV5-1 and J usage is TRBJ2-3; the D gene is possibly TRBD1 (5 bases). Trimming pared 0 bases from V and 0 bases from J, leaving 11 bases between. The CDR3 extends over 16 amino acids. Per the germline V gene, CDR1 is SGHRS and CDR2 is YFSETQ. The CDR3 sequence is CASSLGQGLSTDTQYF. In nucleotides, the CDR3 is TGCGCCAGCAGCTTGGGTCAGGGCCTAAGCACAGATACGCAGTATTTT.

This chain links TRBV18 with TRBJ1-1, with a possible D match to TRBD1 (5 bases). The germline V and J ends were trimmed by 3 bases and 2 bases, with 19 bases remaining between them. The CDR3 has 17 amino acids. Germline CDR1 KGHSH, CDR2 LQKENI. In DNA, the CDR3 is TGTGCCAGCTCACCCCTCTCCCCGTATCAGGGTAACACTGAAGCTTTCTTT. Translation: CASSPLSPYQGNTEAFF.

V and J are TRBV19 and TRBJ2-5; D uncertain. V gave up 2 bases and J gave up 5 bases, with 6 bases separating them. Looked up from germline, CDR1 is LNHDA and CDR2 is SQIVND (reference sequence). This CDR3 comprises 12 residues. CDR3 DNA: TGTGCCAGTAGTATAACACAGGAGACCCAGTACTTC. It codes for CASSITQETQYF.

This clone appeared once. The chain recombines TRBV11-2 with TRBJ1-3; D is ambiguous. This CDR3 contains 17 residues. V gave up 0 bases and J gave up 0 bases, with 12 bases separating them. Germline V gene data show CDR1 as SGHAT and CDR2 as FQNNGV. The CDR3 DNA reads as TGTGCCAGCAGCTTAGAGGCAGTTGGCAGCTCTGGAAACACCATATATTTT. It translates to CASSLEAVGSSGNTIYF. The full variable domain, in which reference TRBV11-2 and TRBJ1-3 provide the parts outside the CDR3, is EAGVAQSPRYKIIEKRQSVAFWCNPISGHATLYWYQQILGQGPKLLIQFQNNGVVDDSQLPKDRFSAERLKGVDSTLKIQPAKLEDSAVYLCASSLEAVGSSGNTIYFGEGSWLTVV.

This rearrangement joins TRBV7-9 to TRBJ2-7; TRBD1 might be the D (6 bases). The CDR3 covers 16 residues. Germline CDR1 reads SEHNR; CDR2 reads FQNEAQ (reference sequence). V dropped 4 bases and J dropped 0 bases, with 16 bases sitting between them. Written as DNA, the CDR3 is TGTGCCAGCAGCTCTATGACAGGTGTCAGCTCCTACGAGCAGTACTTC. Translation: CASSSMTGVSSYEQYF. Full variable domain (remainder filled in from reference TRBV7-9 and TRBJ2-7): DTGVSQNPRHKITKRGQNVTFRCDPISEHNRLYWYRQTLGQGPEFLTYFQNEAQLEKSRLLSDRFSAERPKGSFSTLEIQRTEQGDSAMYLCASSSMTGVSSYEQYFGPGTRLTVT.

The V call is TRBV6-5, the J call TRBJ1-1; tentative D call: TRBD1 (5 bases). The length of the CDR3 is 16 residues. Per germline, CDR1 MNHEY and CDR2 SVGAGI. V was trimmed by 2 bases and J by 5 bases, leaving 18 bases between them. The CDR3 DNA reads TGTGCCAGCAGTTACGGTAGGGCGCGGGGGAAAACTGAAGCTTTCTTT. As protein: CASSYGRARGKTEAFF.

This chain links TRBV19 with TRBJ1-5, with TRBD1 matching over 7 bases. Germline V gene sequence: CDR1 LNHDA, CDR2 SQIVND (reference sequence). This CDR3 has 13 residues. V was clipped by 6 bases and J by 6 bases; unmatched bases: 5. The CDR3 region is CASSEGAGQPQHF. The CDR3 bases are TGTGCCAGTAGCGAGGGGGCAGGTCAGCCCCAGCATTTT. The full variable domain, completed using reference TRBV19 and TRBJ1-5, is DGGITQSPKYLFRKEGQNVTLSCEQNLNHDAMYWYRQDPGQGLRLIYYSQIVNDFQKGDIAEGYSVSREKKESFPLTVTSAQKNPTAFYLCASSEGAGQPQHFGDGTRLSIL.

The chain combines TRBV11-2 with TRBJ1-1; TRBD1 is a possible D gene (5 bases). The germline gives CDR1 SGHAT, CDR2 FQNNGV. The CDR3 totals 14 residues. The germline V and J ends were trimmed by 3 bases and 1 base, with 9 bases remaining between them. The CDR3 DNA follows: TGTGCCAGCAGCTTTTCTGGGGCGAACACTGAAGCTTTCTTT. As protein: CASSFSGANTEAFF.

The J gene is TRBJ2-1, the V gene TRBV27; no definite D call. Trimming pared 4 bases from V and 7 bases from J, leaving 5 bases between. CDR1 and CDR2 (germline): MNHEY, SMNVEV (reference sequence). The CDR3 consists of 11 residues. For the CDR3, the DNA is TGTGCCAGCAGTTCGAGTAATGAGCAGTTCTTC. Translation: CASSSSNEQFF.

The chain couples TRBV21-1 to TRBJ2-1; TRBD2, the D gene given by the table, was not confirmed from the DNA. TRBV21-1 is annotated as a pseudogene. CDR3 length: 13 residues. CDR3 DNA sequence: TGTGCCAGCGGCGGGGGGGGACCCAATGAGCAGTTCTTC. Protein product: CASGGGGPNEQFF.

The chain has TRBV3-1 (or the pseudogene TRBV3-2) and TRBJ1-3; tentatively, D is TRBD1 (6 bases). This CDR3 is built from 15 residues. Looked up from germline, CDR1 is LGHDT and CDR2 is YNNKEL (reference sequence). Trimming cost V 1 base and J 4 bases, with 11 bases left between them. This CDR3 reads CASSQGSGTGNTIYF. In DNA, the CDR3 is TGTGCCAGCAGCCAAGGATCAGGGACAGGAAACACCATATATTTT.

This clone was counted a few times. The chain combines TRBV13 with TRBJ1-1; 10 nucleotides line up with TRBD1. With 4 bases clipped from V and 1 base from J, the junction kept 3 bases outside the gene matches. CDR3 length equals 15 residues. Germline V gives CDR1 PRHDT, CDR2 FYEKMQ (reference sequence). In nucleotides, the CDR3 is TGTGCCAGCAGCTACCGGGACAGGGGGAACACTGAAGCTTTCTTT. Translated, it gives CASSYRDRGNTEAFF. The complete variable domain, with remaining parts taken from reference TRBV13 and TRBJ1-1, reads AAGVIQSPRHLIKEKRETATLKCYPIPRHDTVYWYQQGPGQDPQFLISFYEKMQSDKGSIPDRFSAQQFSDYHSELNMSSLELGDSALYFCASSYRDRGNTEAFFGQGTRLTVV.

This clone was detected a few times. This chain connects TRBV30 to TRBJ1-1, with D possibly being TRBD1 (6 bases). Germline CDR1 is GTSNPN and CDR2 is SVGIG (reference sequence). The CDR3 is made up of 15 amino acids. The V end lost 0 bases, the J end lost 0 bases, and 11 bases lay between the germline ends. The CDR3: CAWSVQGSMNTEAFF. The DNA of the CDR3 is TGTGCCTGGAGTGTACAGGGCAGTATGAACACTGAAGCTTTCTTT.

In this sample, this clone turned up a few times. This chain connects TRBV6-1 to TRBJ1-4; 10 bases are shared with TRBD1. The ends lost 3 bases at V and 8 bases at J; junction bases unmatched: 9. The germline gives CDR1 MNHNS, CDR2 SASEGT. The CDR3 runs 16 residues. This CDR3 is CASSDRDRGLGEKLFF. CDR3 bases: TGTGCCAGCAGTGACCGGGACAGGGGTTTGGGCGAAAAACTGTTTTTT.

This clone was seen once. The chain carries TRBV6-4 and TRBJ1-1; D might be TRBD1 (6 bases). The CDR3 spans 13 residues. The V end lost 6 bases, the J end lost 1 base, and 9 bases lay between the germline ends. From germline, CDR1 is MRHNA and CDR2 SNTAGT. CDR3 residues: CASRDRANTEAFF. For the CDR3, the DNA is TGTGCCAGCAGGGACAGAGCGAACACTGAAGCTTTCTTT.

This CDR3 reads CASSYPAPSYEQYF. CDR3 in DNA: TGTGCCAGCAGCTACCCTGCGCCTTCCTACGAGCAGTACTTC. The J gene is TRBJ2-7, the V gene TRBV7-9; D is undetermined. V was pared by 4 bases and J by 1 base, with 11 bases between. CDR3 length: 14 residues. Germline V gives CDR1 SEHNR, CDR2 FQNEAQ (reference sequence).